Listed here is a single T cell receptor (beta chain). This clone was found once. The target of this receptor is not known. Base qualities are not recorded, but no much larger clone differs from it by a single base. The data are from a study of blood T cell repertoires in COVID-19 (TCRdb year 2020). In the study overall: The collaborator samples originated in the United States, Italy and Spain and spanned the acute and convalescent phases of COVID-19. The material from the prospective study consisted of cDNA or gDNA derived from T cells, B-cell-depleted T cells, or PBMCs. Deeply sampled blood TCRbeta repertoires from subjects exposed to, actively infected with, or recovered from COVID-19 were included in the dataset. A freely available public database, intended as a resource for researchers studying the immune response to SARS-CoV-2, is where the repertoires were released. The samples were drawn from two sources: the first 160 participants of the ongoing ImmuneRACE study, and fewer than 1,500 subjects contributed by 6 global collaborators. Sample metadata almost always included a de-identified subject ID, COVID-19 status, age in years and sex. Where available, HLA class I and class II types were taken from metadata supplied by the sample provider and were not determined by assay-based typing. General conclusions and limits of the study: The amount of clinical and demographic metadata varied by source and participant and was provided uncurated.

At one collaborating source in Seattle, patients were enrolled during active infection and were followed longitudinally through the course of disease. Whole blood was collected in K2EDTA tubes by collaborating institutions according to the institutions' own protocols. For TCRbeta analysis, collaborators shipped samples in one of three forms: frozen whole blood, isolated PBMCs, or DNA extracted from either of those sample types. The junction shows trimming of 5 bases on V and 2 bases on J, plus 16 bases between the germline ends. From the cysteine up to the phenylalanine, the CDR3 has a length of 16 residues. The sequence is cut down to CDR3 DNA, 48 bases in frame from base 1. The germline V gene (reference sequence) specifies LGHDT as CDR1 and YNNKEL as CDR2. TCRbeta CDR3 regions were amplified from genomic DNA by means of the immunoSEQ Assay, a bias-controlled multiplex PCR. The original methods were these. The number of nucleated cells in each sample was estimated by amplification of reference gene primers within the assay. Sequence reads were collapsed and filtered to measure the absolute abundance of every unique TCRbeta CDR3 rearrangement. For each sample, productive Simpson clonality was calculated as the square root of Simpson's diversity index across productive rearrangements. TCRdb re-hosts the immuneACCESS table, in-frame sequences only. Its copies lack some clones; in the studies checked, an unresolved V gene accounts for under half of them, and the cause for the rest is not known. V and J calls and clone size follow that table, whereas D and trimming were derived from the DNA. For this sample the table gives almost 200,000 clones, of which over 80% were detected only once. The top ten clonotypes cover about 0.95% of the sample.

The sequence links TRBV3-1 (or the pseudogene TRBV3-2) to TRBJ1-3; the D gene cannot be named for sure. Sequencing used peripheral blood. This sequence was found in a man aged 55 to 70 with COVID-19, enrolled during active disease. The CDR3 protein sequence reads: CASSSSSGRTGNTIYF. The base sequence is TGTGCCAGCAGCTCCTCTAGCGGCCGTACTGGAAACACCATATATTTT.